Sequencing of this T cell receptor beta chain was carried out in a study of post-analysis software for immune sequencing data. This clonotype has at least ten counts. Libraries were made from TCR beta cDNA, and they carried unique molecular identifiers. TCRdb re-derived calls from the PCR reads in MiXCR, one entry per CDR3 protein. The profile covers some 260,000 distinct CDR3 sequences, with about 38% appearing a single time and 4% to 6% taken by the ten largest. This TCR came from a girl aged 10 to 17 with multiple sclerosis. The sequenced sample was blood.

CDR3 DNA: TGTGCCACCAGCAGAGGAGGCAGGGCGAACACCGGGGAGCTGTTTTTT. It yields the protein CATSRGGRANTGELFF. The rearrangement uses TRBV15 and TRBJ2-2, with D possibly matching TRBD1 (5 bases). The germline CDR1 and CDR2 sequences are LNHNV and YYDKDF (reference sequence). CDR3 length: 16 amino acids. V was pared by 1 base and J by 0 bases, with 9 bases between.